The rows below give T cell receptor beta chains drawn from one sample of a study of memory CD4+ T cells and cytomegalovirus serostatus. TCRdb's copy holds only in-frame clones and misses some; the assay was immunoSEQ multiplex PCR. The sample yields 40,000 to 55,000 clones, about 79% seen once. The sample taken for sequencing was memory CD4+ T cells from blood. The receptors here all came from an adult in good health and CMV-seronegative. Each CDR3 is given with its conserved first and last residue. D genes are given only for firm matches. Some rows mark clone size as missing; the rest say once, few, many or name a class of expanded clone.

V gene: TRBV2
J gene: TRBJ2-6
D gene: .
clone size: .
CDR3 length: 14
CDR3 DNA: TGTGCCAGCAGTGCGGGCTCTGGGGCCAACGTCCTGACTTTC
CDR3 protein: CASSAGSGANVLTF

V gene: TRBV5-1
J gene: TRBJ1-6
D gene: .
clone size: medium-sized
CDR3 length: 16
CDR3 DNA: TGCGCCAGCAGCTTGGCCGACCTTAGGGGGTATTCACCCCTCCACTTT
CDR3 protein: CASSLADLRGYSPLHF

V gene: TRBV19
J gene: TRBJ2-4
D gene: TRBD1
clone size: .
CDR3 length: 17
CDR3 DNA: TGTGCCAGTAGTACAGGGGGTACTTCCTTAGCCAAAAACATTCAGTACTTC
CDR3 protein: CASSTGGTSLAKNIQYF

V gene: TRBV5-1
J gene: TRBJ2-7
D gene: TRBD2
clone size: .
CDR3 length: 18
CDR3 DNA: TGCGCCAGCAGCCAAATGGGGGTAGCGGGGCCTCCTTACGACGAGCAGTACTTC
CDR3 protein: CASSQMGVAGPPYDEQYF

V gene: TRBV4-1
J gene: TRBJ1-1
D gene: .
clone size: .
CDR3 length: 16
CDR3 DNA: TGCGCCAGCAGCCAAGCCATAAGTCCCCGGCTCGCTGAAGCTTTCTTT
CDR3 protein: CASSQAISPRLAEAFF

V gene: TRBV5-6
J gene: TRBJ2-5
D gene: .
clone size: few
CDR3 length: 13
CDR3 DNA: TGTGCCAGCAGCTCGAAGGACCAAGAGACCCAGTACTTC
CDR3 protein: CASSSKDQETQYF

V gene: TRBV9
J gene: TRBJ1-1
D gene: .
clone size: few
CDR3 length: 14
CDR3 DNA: TGTGCCAGCAGCGTAATGGGAGGAGAAGTCCAAGCTTTCTTT
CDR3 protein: CASSVMGGEVQAFF

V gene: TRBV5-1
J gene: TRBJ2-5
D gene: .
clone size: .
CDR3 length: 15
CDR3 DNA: TGCGCCAGCAGCTCTAACGGGCCCGCGGAAGAGACCCAGTACTTC
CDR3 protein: CASSSNGPAEETQYF

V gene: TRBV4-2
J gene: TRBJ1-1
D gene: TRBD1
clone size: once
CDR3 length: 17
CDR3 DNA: TGTGCCAGCAGCCCAGGACAGGGTCGCGACAAGAACACTGAAGCTTTCTTT
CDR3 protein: CASSPGQGRDKNTEAFF

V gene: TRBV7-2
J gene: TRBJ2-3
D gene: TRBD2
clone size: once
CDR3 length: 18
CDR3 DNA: TGTGCCAGCAGCTTTTTCTCTAGCGGGGGAGGGCGAACAGATACGCAGTATTTT
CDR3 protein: CASSFFSSGGGRTDTQYF

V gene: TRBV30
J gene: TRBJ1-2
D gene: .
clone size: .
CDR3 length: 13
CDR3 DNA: TGTGCCTGGAGTGTACAAGCTAACTATGGCTACACCTTC
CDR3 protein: CAWSVQANYGYTF

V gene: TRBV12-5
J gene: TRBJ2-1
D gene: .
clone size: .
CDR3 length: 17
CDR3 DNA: TGTGCTAGTGGTTTGGAAGACAGATTCACCTCCTACAATGAGCAGTTCTTC
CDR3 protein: CASGLEDRFTSYNEQFF

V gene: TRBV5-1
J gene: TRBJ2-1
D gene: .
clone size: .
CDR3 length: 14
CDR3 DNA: TGCGCCAGCAGCCTGGGGGGTTCCAACAATGAGCAGTTCTTC
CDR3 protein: CASSLGGSNNEQFF

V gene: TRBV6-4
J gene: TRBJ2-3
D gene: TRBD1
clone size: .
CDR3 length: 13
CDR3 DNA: TGTGCCAGCAAGGGGACAGGCACAGATACGCAGTATTTT
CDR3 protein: CASKGTGTDTQYF

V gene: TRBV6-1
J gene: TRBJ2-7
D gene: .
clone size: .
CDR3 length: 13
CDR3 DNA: TGTGCCAGCAGTGCAGGGACCCGAGAGCAGCAGTACTTC
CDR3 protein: CASSAGTREQQYF

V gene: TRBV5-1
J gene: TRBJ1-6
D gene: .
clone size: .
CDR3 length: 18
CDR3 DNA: TGCGCCAGCAGCTTGTTTGCAGGGATTGACTCCTATAATTCACCCCTCCACTTT
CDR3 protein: CASSLFAGIDSYNSPLHF

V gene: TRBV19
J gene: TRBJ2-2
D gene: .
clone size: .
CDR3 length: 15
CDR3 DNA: TGTGCCACTACCCCAGCGAACAGGGTAACCGGGGAGCTGTTTTTT
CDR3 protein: CATTPANRVTGELFF

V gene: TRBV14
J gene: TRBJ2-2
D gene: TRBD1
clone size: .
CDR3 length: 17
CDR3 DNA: TGTGCCAGCAGCTCCCCCCTGGGGACAGGGGGGGGCGGGGAGCTGTTTTTT
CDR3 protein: CASSSPLGTGGGGELFF

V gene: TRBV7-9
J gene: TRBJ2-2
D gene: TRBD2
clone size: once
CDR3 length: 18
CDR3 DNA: TGTGCCAGCAGCTGGCTGACTAGCGGGGGCCCAAACACCGGGGAGCTGTTTTTT
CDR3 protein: CASSWLTSGGPNTGELFF

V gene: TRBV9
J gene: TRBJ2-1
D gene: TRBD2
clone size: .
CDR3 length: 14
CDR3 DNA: TGTGCCAGCACCCCGGGGGGGTCCTACAATGAGCAGTTCTTC
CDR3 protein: CASTPGGSYNEQFF

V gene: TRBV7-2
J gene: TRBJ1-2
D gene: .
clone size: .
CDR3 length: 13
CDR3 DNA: TGTGCCAGCACCCGGGGGGGGAGCTATGGCTACACCTTC
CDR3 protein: CASTRGGSYGYTF

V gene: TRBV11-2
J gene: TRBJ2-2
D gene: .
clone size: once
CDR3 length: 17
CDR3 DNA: TGTGCCAGCAGCTTAGTTGTCGGCCGTCGTCGTTCCGGGGAGCTGTTTTTT
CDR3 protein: CASSLVVGRRRSGELFF

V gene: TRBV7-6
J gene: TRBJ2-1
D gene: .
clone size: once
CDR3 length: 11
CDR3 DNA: TGTGCCAGCAGCCTAAACAATGAGCAGTTCTTC
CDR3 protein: CASSLNNEQFF

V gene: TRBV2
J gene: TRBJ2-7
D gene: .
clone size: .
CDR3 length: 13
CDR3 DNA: TGTGCCAGCAGTTACGGGGACGAGCTTAAGCAGTACTTC
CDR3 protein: CASSYGDELKQYF

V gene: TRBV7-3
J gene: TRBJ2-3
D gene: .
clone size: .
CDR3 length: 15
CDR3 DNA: TGTGCCAGCAGCTTAGGCCAGGGGAGATTGGATACGCAGTATTTT
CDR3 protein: CASSLGQGRLDTQYF

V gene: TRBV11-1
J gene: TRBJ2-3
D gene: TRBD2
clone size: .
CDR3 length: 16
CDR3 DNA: TGTGCCAGCAGCTTCCCTAGCGGGGGGAGCACAGATACGCAGTATTTT
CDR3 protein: CASSFPSGGSTDTQYF

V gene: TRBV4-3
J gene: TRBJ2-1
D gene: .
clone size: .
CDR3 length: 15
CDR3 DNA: TGCGCCAGCAGCCAAAGTATGGCCCGGGCTGGGAAGCAGTTCTTC
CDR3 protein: CASSQSMARAGKQFF

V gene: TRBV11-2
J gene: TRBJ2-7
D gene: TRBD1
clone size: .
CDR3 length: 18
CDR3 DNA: TGTGCCAGCAGCTTACCGCTAAGCGGGGGACAGGGGAAGTACGAGCAGTACTTC
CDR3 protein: CASSLPLSGGQGKYEQYF

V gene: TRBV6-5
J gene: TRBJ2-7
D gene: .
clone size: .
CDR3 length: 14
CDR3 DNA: TGTGCCAGCAGTACGGACGAGAGCTCCTACGAGCAGTACTTC
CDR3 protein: CASSTDESSYEQYF

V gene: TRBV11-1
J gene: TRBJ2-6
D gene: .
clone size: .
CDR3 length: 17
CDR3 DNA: TGTGCCAGCAGCTCGTCGGGACGGTTCTCTGGGGCCAACGTCCTGACTTTC
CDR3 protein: CASSSSGRFSGANVLTF

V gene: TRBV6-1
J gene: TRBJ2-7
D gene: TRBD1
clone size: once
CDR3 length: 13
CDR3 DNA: TGTGCCAGCAGGACGACAGGGTATTACGAGCAGTACTTC
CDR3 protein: CASRTTGYYEQYF

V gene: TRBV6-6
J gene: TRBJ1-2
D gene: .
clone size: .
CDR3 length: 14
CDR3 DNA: TGTGCCAGCAGTTCCATACGGACGGTGAGCGGCTACACCTTC
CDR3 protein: CASSSIRTVSGYTF

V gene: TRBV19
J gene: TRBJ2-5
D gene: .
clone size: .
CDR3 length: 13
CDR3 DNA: TGTGCCAGTAGTATAGGGCTCCGCGGGACCCAGTACTTC
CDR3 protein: CASSIGLRGTQYF

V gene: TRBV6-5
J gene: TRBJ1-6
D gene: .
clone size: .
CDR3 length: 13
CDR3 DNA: TGTGCCAGCAGGCTGGACGATAATTCACCCCTCCACTTT
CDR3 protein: CASRLDDNSPLHF

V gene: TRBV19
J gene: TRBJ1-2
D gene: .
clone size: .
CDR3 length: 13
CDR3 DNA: TGTGCCAGTAGTATACAAGGGTTGCGAGGCTACACCTTC
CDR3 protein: CASSIQGLRGYTF

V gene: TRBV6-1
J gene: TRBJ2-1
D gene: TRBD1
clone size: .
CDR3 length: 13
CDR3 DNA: TGTGCCAGCAGGGGGACAGTTACGTATGAGCAGTTCTTC
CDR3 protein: CASRGTVTYEQFF

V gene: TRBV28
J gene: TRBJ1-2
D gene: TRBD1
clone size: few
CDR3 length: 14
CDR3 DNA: TGTGCCAGCAGTCCAAGGGACAGGGTGTTTGGCTACACCTTC
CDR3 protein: CASSPRDRVFGYTF

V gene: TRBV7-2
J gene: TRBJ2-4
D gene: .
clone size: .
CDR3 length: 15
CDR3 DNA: TGTGCCAGCAGCTTAGTAGATGGTCTACAGGGCATTCAGTACTTC
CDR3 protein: CASSLVDGLQGIQYF

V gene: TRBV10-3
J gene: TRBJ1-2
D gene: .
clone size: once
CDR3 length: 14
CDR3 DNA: TGTGCCATCAATTGGGACATGACTGGGTCCGGCTACACCTTC
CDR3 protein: CAINWDMTGSGYTF

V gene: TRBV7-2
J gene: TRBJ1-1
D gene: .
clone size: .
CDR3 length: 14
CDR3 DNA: TGTGCCAGCAGGGGTGACAGGACTAACACTGAAGCTTTCTTT
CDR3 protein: CASRGDRTNTEAFF

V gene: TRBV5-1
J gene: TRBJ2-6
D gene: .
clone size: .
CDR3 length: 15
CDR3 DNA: TGCGCCAGCAGCTTGGGACCCTCTGGGGCCAACGTCCTGACTTTC
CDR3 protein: CASSLGPSGANVLTF

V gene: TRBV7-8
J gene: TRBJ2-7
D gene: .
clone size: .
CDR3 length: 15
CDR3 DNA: TGTGCCAGCAGCTTAGCGGGGGCACCCTCCTACGAGCAGTACTTC
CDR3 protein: CASSLAGAPSYEQYF

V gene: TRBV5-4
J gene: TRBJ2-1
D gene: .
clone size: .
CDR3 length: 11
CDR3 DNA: TGTGCCAGCAGCCTAGACAGGGAGCAGTTCTTC
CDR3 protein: CASSLDREQFF

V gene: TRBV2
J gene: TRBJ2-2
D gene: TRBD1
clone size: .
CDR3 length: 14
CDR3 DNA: TGTGCCAGCAGGGGGACAGTACAAACCGGGGAGCTGTTTTTT
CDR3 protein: CASRGTVQTGELFF

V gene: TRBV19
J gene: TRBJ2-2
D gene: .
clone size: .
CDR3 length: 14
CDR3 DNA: TGTGCCAGTTTAGCTGACAGGAACACCGGGGAGCTGTTTTTT
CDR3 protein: CASLADRNTGELFF

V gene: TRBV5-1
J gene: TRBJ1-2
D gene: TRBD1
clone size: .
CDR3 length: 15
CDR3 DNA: TGCGCCAGCAGCTTGGACGGACAGGAGAGTTATGGCTACACCTTC
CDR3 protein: CASSLDGQESYGYTF

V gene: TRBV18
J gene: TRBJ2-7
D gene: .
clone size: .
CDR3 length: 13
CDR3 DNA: TGTGCCAGCTCCCGGGACGGAGTCTACGAGCAGTACTTC
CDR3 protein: CASSRDGVYEQYF

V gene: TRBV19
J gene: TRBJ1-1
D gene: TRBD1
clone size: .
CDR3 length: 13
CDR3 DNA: TGTGCCAGTAGTGCACAGGGGCTTATTGAAGCTTTCTTT
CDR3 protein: CASSAQGLIEAFF

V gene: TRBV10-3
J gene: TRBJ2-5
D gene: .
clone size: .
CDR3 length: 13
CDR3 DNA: TGTGCCACATCCAGAGTCCCCCAAGAGACCCAGTACTTC
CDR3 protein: CATSRVPQETQYF

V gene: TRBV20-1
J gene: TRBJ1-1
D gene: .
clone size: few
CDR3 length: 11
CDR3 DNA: TGCAGTGCTAGAGATGGGGGTATAGCTTTCTTT
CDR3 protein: CSARDGGIAFF

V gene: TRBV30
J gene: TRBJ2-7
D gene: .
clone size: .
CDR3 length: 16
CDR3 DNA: TGTGCCTGGAGACAGACAGCTCTACAGAGCTCCTACGAGCAGTACTTC
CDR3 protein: CAWRQTALQSSYEQYF

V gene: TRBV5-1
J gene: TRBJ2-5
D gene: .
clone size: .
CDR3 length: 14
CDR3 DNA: TGCGCCAGCAGCTTTACAGGGAATCGAGAGACCCAGTACTTC
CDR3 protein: CASSFTGNRETQYF

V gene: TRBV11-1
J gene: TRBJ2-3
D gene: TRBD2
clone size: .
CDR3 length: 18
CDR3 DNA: TGTGCCAGCAGCGTAGGGACTAGCGGGGGGCAGTTCGGAGATACGCAGTATTTT
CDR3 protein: CASSVGTSGGQFGDTQYF

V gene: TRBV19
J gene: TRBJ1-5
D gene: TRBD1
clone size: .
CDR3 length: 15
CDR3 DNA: TGTGCCAGTAGTATACAGGGGGTCCGGGGATACCCCCAGCATTTT
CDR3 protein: CASSIQGVRGYPQHF

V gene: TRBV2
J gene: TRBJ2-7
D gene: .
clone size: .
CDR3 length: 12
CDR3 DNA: TGTGCCAGCAGCCTTACTAGCTCCGAGCAGTACTTC
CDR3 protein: CASSLTSSEQYF

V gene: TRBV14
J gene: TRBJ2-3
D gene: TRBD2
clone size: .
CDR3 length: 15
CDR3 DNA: TGTGCCAGCAGCCACCTAGCGGGGGCAACAGATACGCAGTATTTT
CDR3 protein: CASSHLAGATDTQYF

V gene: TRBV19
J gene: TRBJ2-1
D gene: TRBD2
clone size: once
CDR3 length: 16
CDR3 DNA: TGTGCCAGTACCGAGGTAGGGCGGGGGGCCAACAATGAGCAGTTCTTC
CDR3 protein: CASTEVGRGANNEQFF